A single sample is the source of the 8 T cell receptor beta chains below, sequenced in a study of shared clonotypes between healthy human individuals. Here immunoSEQ multiplex PCR was the method, and the copy in TCRdb shows in-frame clones only, minus some. The sample has around 1.9 million clones; 93% are singletons. Selected positively for CCR7 and CD45RO-negative, naive CD8 cells excluded terminally differentiated effector memory CD45RA+ cells. Sample: naive CD8+ T cells from PBMCs. The receptors stem from a man aged 18 to 30 in good health. Some clones in this sample may be carry-over from other donors' samples.

This CDR3 reads CASSENPGYEQYF. Written as DNA, the CDR3 is TGTGCCAGCAGTGAAAACCCTGGCTACGAGCAGTACTTC. V usage is TRBV6-4 and J usage is TRBJ2-7; D unresolved. This CDR3 has 13 amino acids. V lost 3 bases to trimming and J lost 3 bases, with 9 bases between them. Germline V gives CDR1 MRHNA, CDR2 SNTAGT.

The chain uses TRBV19 and TRBJ2-2; D might be TRBD2 (5 bases). The CDR3 totals 15 residues. Germline V gives CDR1 LNHDA, CDR2 SQIVND (reference sequence). V lost 1 base to trimming and J lost 4 bases, with 10 bases between them. CDR3 bases: TGTGCCAGTAGTATAGTTGAGGGTGGCACCGGGGAGCTGTTTTTT. It encodes CASSIVEGGTGELFF.

J is TRBJ1-2 and V is TRBV7-9; D gene unclear. This CDR3 has 12 residues. Per germline, CDR1 SEHNR and CDR2 FQNEAQ (reference sequence). V was pared by 0 bases and J by 4 bases, with 3 bases between. CDR3 region: CASSLALYGYTF. Here the CDR3 DNA reads TGTGCCAGCAGCTTAGCCCTCTATGGCTACACCTTC.

This chain uses TRBV7-6 with TRBJ2-3, with no clear D. This CDR3 is 15 amino acids long. Trimming shortened V by 3 bases and J by 11 bases, and 21 bases separated the two germline ends. Germline CDR1 SGHVS, CDR2 FNYEAQ. The CDR3 nucleotides read TGTGCCAGCAGCTTTAGATCCGGGTTGGGCTGGGAGCAGTATTTT. This translates into CASSFRSGLGWEQYF.

The rearrangement links TRBV19 to TRBJ2-7; 7 bases fit TRBD2. CDR1 is LNHDA and CDR2 is SQIVND in the germline V gene (reference sequence). The V and J ends lost 3 bases and 6 bases, in that order; junction bases with no gene match: 8. This CDR3 comprises 14 residues. The DNA of the CDR3 is TGTGCCAGTAGTATCGCCACTAGCGCTCCCGAGCAGTACTTC. This gives the protein CASSIATSAPEQYF.

As to this clone: At one end, the junction sequence differs from germline, possibly due to a read error. The J gene is TRBJ2-3, the V gene TRBV9; 7 bases line up with TRBD1. Looked up from germline, CDR1 is SGDLS and CDR2 is YYNGEE. This CDR3 contains 15 residues. DNA of the CDR3: TGTACCAGCAGCGCCGGACAGGCGAGCACAGATACGCAGTATTTT. Its translation: CTSSAGQASTDTQYF.

This clone has only one observation. The rearrangement links TRBV29-1 to TRBJ1-1; D is unclear. V was trimmed by 7 bases and J by 5 bases, leaving 11 bases between them. The germline CDR1 and CDR2 sequences are SQVTM and ANQGSEA. The CDR3 is 11 residues long. The DNA of the CDR3 is TGCAGCGCCGTCGTCTGGACTGAAGCTTTCTTT. This gives the protein CSAVVWTEAFF.

The chain combines TRBV7-9 with TRBJ2-2; 7 bases agree with TRBD2. Germline CDR1 reads SEHNR; CDR2 reads FQNEAQ (reference sequence). V gave up 4 bases and J gave up 0 bases; unmatched junction bases: 14. There are 19 residues in the CDR3. CDR3 amino acids: CASSSARGGSWANTGELFF. CDR3 coding DNA: TGTGCCAGCAGCTCGGCCCGGGGCGGGAGTTGGGCGAACACCGGGGAGCTGTTTTTT. Full variable domain (rest looked up from reference TRBV7-9 and TRBJ2-2): DTGVSQNPRHKITKRGQNVTFRCDPISEHNRLYWYRQTLGQGPEFLTYFQNEAQLEKSRLLSDRFSAERPKGSFSTLEIQRTEQGDSAMYLCASSSARGGSWANTGELFFGEGSRLTVL.